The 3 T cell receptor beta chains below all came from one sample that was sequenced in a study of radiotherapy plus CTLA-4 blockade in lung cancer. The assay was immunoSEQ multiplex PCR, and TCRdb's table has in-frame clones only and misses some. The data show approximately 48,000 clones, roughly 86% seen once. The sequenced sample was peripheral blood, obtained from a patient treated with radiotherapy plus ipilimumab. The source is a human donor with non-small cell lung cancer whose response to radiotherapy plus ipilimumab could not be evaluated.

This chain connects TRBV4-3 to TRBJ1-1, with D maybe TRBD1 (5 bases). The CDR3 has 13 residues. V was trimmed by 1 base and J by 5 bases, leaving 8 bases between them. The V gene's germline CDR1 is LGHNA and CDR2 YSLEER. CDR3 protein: CASSQVRGTEAFF. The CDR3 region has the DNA TGCGCCAGCAGCCAAGTCCGGGGGACTGAAGCTTTCTTT.

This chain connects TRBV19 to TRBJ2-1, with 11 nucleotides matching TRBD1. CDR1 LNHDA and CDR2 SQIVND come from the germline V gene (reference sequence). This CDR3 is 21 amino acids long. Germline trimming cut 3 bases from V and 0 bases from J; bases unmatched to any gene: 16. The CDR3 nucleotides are TGTGCCAGTAGTATGAAGTTGTCGGGGACAGGGGGACCTATCTCCTACAATGAGCAGTTCTTC. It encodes CASSMKLSGTGGPISYNEQFF.

CDR3: CASSMRTYNEQFF. In nucleotides, the CDR3 is TGTGCCAGTAGTATGAGAACCTACAATGAGCAGTTCTTC. The V and J genes are TRBV19 and TRBJ2-1, with D unclear. This CDR3 comprises 13 residues. Germline V gene data show CDR1 as LNHDA and CDR2 as SQIVND (reference sequence). The V gene lost 3 bases and the J gene lost 2 bases, with 5 bases spanning the gap.